The 16 T cell receptor beta chains presented below share a single source sample, sequenced in a study of control samples from healthy donors and cancer patients. Clones were sequenced by immunoSEQ multiplex PCR, and TCRdb holds only the in-frame ones, with some missing. Altogether approximately 52,000 clones are present, 88% being singletons, with the ten largest covering roughly 3.8%. The source material was blood. These receptors all come from a man between 45 and 60 years old in good health.

The chain has TRBV11-2 and TRBJ2-1; D call uncertain. This CDR3 is 11 amino acids long. Germline assignment: CDR1 SGHAT and CDR2 FQNNGV. With 3 bases removed from V and 9 bases from J, the gap between germline ends came to 6 bases. The CDR3 loop reads CASSFLGEQFF. The CDR3 bases are TGTGCCAGCAGCTTCTTGGGTGAGCAGTTCTTC.

This clone is labeled as medium-sized. The genes are TRBV21-1 and TRBJ2-7. TRBV21-1 is described as a pseudogene. The CDR3 has 13 residues. This CDR3 is CAITHAGAYEQYF. CDR3 nucleotides: TGTGCCATCACTCACGCTGGGGCCTACGAGCAGTACTTC.

This clone occurred a few times. The CDR3 reads CASSVFQASSYNEQFF. CDR3 sequence (DNA): TGTGCCAGCAGCGTATTCCAGGCGAGCTCCTACAATGAGCAGTTCTTC. The chain couples TRBV9 to TRBJ2-1; D is uncertain. The V gene's germline CDR1 is SGDLS and CDR2 YYNGEE. V gave up 1 base and J gave up 0 bases, with 11 bases separating them. CDR3 length: 16 residues.

The chain links TRBV29-1 to TRBJ1-1, with D unclear. Germline CDR1 SQVTM, CDR2 ANQGSEA. The CDR3 spans 13 residues. V was clipped by 3 bases and J by 2 bases, with 10 bases between them. CDR3 sequence reads: CSVDDGRNTEAFF. The DNA of the CDR3 is TGCAGCGTTGATGATGGGCGCAACACTGAAGCTTTCTTT.

The chain couples TRBV7-3 to TRBJ2-3, with D perhaps TRBD1 (6 bases). CDR1 is SGHTA, CDR2 FQGTGA, per germline. V lost 0 bases and J 3 bases, leaving 10 bases between the germline ends. The CDR3 contains 15 residues. This CDR3 reads CASSLTPGETDTQYF. The CDR3 bases are TGTGCCAGCAGCTTAACTCCAGGGGAGACAGATACGCAGTATTTT.

The CDR3 here is CASSQDFGRTSGLDTQYF. CDR3 nucleotide sequence: TGTGCCAGCAGCCAAGATTTTGGTCGGACTAGCGGCCTAGATACGCAGTATTTT. The V gene is TRBV4-2, the J gene TRBJ2-3; 10 positions match TRBD2. Germline V gene lookup returns CDR1 LGHNA and CDR2 YNFKEQ. This CDR3 has 18 residues. V dropped 0 bases and J dropped 5; count of bases not matched to a gene: 11.

CDR3 nucleotides: TGTGCCAGCAGTTCTCAGGAGGAGGAGCTGTTTTTT. The encoded protein is CASSSQEEELFF. The chain links TRBV13 to TRBJ2-2; maybe TRBD2 (5 bases). CDR3 size: 12 residues. V lost 6 bases and J 10 bases, leaving 12 bases between the germline ends. Per the germline V gene, CDR1 is PRHDT and CDR2 is FYEKMQ (reference sequence).

The chain has TRBV28 and TRBJ2-7, with TRBD2 matching over 9 bases. This CDR3 contains 15 residues. V was pared by 4 bases and J by 1 base, with 5 bases of the junction left unmatched. Germline CDR1 MDHEN, CDR2 SYDVKM. This CDR3 is CASSSSAGGSYEQYF. As DNA, the CDR3 is TGTGCCAGCAGTTCCTCGGCGGGAGGGTCCTACGAGCAGTACTTC.

The chain is built from TRBV5-6 and TRBJ1-3; D gene ambiguous. V lost 3 bases to trimming and J lost 0 bases, with 7 bases between them. The CDR3 runs to 14 residues. Germline V lookup: CDR1 SGHDT, CDR2 YYEEEE. Here the CDR3 reads CASSSPSSGNTIYF. CDR3 nucleotides: TGTGCCAGCAGCTCCCCGAGCTCTGGAAACACCATATATTTT. The full variable domain, its missing parts supplied by reference TRBV5-6 and TRBJ1-3, is DAGVTQSPTHLIKTRGQQVTLRCSPKSGHDTVSWYQQALGQGPQFIFQYYEEEERQRGNFPDRFSGHQFPNYSSELNVNALLLGDSALYLCASSSPSSGNTIYFGEGSWLTVV.

V and J are TRBV11-2 and TRBJ2-3; 10 bases fit TRBD2. With V trimmed by 1 base and J by 6 bases, 13 bases remained unmatched. The CDR3 length is 18 residues. Germline lookup yields CDR1 SGHAT and CDR2 FQNNGV. Here the CDR3 DNA reads TGTGCCAGCAGCTTAGTACCCGGGGAGCGGGAGGGCCTCGATACGCAGTATTTT. Amino acid sequence: CASSLVPGEREGLDTQYF.

V gene TRBV3-1 (or the pseudogene TRBV3-2) combines with J gene TRBJ2-7; D gene unclear. The CDR3 runs 12 residues. V lost 0 bases, J lost 3 bases, and 3 bases lay in between. Germline V gene sequence: CDR1 LGHDT, CDR2 YNNKEL (reference sequence). This CDR3 reads CASSQDSYEQYF. As DNA, the CDR3 is TGTGCCAGCAGCCAAGACAGCTACGAGCAGTACTTC.

J is TRBJ1-4 and V is TRBV14; D call uncertain. Trimming left V 3 bases short and J 5 bases short, with 4 bases between. This CDR3 is 12 amino acids long. Germline V gives CDR1 SGHDN, CDR2 FVKESK. DNA of the CDR3: TGTGCCAGCAGCCAGACGAATGAAAAACTGTTTTTT. Translating it yields CASSQTNEKLFF.

The chain joins TRBV9 to TRBJ2-3; either TRBD1 or TRBD2 may supply D (6 bases each). The V end was cut by 2 bases, the J end by 6 bases, with 19 bases between. Germline V gene sequence: CDR1 SGDLS, CDR2 YYNGEE. The CDR3 has 16 residues. The CDR3 nucleotides are TGTGCCAGCAGCGTTTTATGGGGGGCGAGTCTTGATACGCAGTATTTT. Amino acid sequence: CASSVLWGASLDTQYF.

This chain connects TRBV4-3 to TRBJ2-5; D possibly corresponds to TRBD1 (5 bases). Germline loops: CDR1 LGHNA, CDR2 YSLEER. The V end lost 1 base, the J end lost 1 base, and 13 bases lay between the germline ends. This CDR3 comprises 16 residues. The CDR3, as DNA: TGCGCCAGCAGCCAAGCCAGGGCTTTTGGCCAAGAGACCCAGTACTTC. Encoded protein: CASSQARAFGQETQYF.

This chain connects TRBV18 to TRBJ2-5, with TRBD2 matching 7 bases. V was clipped by 0 bases and J by 7 bases; unmatched bases: 2. CDR1 and CDR2 (germline): KGHSH, LQKENI. The CDR3 length is 13 residues. In DNA form, the CDR3 reads TGTGCCAGCTCACCACCACTAGCGAGGACCCAGTACTTC. This translates into CASSPPLARTQYF. Full variable domain (outside the CDR3, taken from reference TRBV18 and TRBJ2-5): NAGVMQNPRHLVRRRGQEARLRCSPMKGHSHVYWYRQLPEEGLKFMVYLQKENIIDESGMPKERFSAEFPKEGPSILRIQQVVRGDSAAYFCASSPPLARTQYFGPGTRLLVL.

The chain recombines TRBV24-1 with TRBJ2-3; unclear D gene. Between the trimmed V and J ends, which lost 6 bases and 4 bases, there was a span of 10 bases. The CDR3 contains 13 residues. The germline CDR1 and CDR2 sequences are KGHDR and SFDVKD. Here the CDR3 DNA reads TGTGCCACCAGTCGTAATGACGCAGATACGCAGTATTTT. It yields the protein CATSRNDADTQYF.